Listed here are 6 T cell receptor beta chains from one sample, sequenced in a study of glioma-infiltrating T cells. TCR alpha and beta CDR3 regions were amplified from RNA using iRepertoire nested multiplex PCR. One entry per CDR3 protein, called by TCRdb with MiXCR from the multiplex PCR reads. The table shows around 4,800 distinct CDR3 sequences, with roughly a third occurring only once. The material sequenced was glioma tissue, nonneoplastic brain tissue, or PBMCs (not recorded which). Source of these receptors: a human donor with low-grade glioma or glioblastoma, undergoing nonglioma brain surgery, or in good health (not recorded which).

The V and J genes are TRBV5-6 and TRBJ1-1; D remains ambiguous. The CDR3 is made up of 13 amino acids. V dropped 1 base and J dropped 11 bases, with 15 bases sitting between them. Germline values: CDR1 SGHDT, CDR2 YYEEEE. CDR3 bases: TGTGCCAGCAGCTTGTTGGACGGAGGCCCGGCTTTCTTT. Protein: CASSLLDGGPAFF.

On this clonotype: One junction end disagrees with the germline gene, perhaps due to a read error. The rearrangement uses TRBV20-1 and TRBJ2-1; D is unclear. Per the germline V gene, CDR1 is DFQATT and CDR2 is SNEGSKA (reference sequence). This CDR3 spans 13 amino acids. CDR3 DNA sequence: TGCAGTACTTCCGAAGAGTTACTCAATGAGCAGCTCTTC. Protein sequence: CSTSEELLNEQLF.

Sample share makes this clonotype medium-sized. The chain's CDR3 is CASSLTQWGQPQHF. CDR3 in DNA: TGTGCCAGCAGTTTGACACAGTGGGGTCAGCCCCAGCATTTT. The rearrangement links TRBV6-1 to TRBJ1-5; D not certain. Germline assignment: CDR1 MNHNS and CDR2 SASEGT. The CDR3 length is 14 residues. Trimming pared 5 bases from V and 6 bases from J, leaving 14 bases between.

The sample holds many counts of this clonotype. The chain employs TRBV9 and TRBJ1-1, with 7 bases matching TRBD1. V was pared by 3 bases and J by 5 bases, with 7 bases of the junction left unmatched. The CDR3 is made up of 14 amino acids. In germline, CDR1 is SGDLS, CDR2 YYNGEE. In DNA, the CDR3 is TGTGCCAGCAGCGCCGGGACAGCTCGGACTGAAGCTTTCTTT. Translated: CASSAGTARTEAFF.

This clonotype was recorded many times. CDR3 protein: CASGAGTGQNEAFF. The CDR3 nucleotides read TGTGCCAGCGGTGCCGGGACAGGGCAAAATGAAGCTTTCTTT. This chain links TRBV12-3 or TRBV12-4 with TRBJ1-1; 9 nucleotides align to TRBD1. The V and J ends lost 8 bases and 7 bases, in that order; junction bases with no gene match: 11. CDR3 length: 14 amino acids.

The genes are TRBV27 and TRBJ2-7; no clear D. This CDR3 is built from 12 residues. Germline V gene lookup returns CDR1 MNHEY and CDR2 SMNVEV (reference sequence). Trimming took off 8 bases at V and 2 bases at J, with 10 bases between the two ends. The CDR3 sequence: CASLRVPYEQYF. The DNA for the CDR3 is TGTGCCAGCTTAAGGGTACCCTACGAGCAGTACTTC.